The TCR beta chain described here comes from a study of response to subunit inactivated influenza vaccine. Turning to this clonotype: Its cognate antigen is unknown.

Whole-study findings and limits: Authors suggested each seasonal influenza vaccination recruits few new T cells.

TCRdb reprocessed the RT-PCR reads via MiXCR and lists one record per CDR3 protein. The repertoire holds a few hundred thousand distinct CDR3 sequences, with 22% as singletons. The receptor was derived from a man aged 50 to 75 who received an inactivated influenza vaccine. The material was PBMCs from blood, obtained approximately 22 months after vaccination.

The CDR3, as DNA: TGTGCCAGCAGCTTACCCACGGGGGCGGATACGCAGTATTTT. Translation: CASSLPTGADTQYF. V and J are TRBV7-9 and TRBJ2-3, with D possibly being TRBD1 or TRBD2 (6 bases each). Between the trimmed V and J ends, which lost 2 bases and 6 bases, there was a span of 12 bases. The germline V gene has CDR1 SEHNR and CDR2 FQNEAQ (reference sequence). The length of the CDR3 is 14 residues. The whole variable domain, filled in from reference TRBV7-9 and TRBJ2-3, reads DTGVSQNPRHKITKRGQNVTFRCDPISEHNRLYWYRQTLGQGPEFLTYFQNEAQLEKSRLLSDRFSAERPKGSFSTLEIQRTEQGDSAMYLCASSLPTGADTQYFGPGTRLTVL.